The present T cell receptor beta chain was sequenced within a study of human T cells and chemical hapten exposure. Study details: Weekly diphenylcyclopropenone doses were given to patients' scalps across the roughly 24-week study.

General observations from the study: Alopecia was present in the donors, so their immune response may differ from healthy people's.

As for time point: patch test 1, 2 weeks after DPC sensitization. Treatment indicated: therapeutic diphenylcyclopropenone sensitization with weekly scalp DPC. This clonotype was counted between two and nine times. The antigen remains undetermined. An end of the junction differs from the germline gene, which may be a read error. TCRdb independently ran MiXCR on the RACE reads; one entry per CDR3 protein. The table lists approximately 340,000 distinct CDR3 sequences, under 9% of them singletons. The germline V gene encodes CDR1 SEHNR and CDR2 FQNEAQ (reference sequence). The CDR3 is 16 amino acids. This sequence originates from a woman aged 18-30 years with alopecia areata. Some clones in this sample may be carry-over from other donors' samples. The chain couples TRBV7-9 to TRBJ1-4, with D perhaps matching TRBD1 (5 bases). The starting material was whole blood, obtained in connection with sensitization to the hapten diphenylcyclopropenone (DPC). This CDR3 reads CASGLPPGRDNEKLFF. As DNA, the CDR3 is TGTGCCAGCGGCTTACCCCCGGGACGGGATAATGAAAAACTGTTTTTT.